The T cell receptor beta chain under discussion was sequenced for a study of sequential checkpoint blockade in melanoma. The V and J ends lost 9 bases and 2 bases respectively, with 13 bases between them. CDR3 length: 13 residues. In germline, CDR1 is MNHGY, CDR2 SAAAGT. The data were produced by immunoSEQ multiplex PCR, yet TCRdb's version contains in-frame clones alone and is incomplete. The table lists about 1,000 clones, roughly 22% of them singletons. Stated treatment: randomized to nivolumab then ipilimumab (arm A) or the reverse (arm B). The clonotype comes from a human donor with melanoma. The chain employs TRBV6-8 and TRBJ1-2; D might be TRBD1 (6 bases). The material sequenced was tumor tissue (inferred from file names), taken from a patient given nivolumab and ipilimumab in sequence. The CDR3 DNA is TGTGCCAGTTGGGACATCGGGAACTATGGCTACACCTTC. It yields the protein CASWDIGNYGYTF.